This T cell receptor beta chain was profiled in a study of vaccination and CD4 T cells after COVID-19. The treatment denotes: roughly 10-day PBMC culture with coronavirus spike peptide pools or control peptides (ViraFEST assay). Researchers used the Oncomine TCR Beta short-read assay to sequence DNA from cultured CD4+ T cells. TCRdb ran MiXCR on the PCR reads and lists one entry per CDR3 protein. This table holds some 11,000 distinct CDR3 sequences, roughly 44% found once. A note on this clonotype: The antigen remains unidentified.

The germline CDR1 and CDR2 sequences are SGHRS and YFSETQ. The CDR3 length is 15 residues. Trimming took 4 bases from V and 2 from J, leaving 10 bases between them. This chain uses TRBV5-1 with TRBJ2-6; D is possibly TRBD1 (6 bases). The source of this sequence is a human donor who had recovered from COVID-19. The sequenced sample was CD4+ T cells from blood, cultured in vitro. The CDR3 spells CASSVNRAGANVLTF. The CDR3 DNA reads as TGCGCCAGCAGCGTGAACAGGGCTGGGGCCAACGTCCTGACTTTC.